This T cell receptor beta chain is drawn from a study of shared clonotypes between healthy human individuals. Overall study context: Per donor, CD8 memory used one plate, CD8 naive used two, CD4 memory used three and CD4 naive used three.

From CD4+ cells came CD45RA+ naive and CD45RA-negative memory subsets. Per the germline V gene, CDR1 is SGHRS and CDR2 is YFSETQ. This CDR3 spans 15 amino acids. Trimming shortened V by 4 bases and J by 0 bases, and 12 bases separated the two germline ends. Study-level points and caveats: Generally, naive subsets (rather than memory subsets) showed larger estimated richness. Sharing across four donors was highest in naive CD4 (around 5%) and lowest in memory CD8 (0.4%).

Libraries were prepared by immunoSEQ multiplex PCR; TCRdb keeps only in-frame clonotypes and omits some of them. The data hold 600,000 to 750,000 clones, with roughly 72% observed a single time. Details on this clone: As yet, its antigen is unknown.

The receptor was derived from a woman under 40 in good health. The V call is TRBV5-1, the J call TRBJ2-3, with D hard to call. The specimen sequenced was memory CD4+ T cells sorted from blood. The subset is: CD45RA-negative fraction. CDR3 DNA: TGCGCCAGCAGCCGCACGGGTCTTAGCACAGATACGCAGTATTTT. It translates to CASSRTGLSTDTQYF. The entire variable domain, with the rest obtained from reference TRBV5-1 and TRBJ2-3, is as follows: KAGVTQTPRYLIKTRGQQVTLSCSPISGHRSVSWYQQTPGQGLQFLFEYFSETQRNKGNFPGRFSGRQFSNSRSEMNVSTLELGDSALYLCASSRTGLSTDTQYFGPGTRLTVL.